This T cell receptor (beta chain) was obtained from a study of blood T cell repertoires in COVID-19. Study at large: Sites across the United States, Italy and Spain contributed samples from acute and convalescent COVID-19. PBMCs, B-cell-depleted T cells, or T cells provided the cDNA or gDNA that made up the material.

This clone turned up a few times. This CDR3 is built from 15 residues. V was trimmed by 1 base and J by 1 base, leaving 10 bases between them. Germline lookup yields CDR1 SGHTA and CDR2 FQGNSA. In the original analysis: Estimates of nucleated cell counts were drawn from the amplification of reference gene primers. The table came from immunoSEQ multiplex PCR; TCRdb's copy has only in-frame clones and leaves some out. V and J calls and clone size are given by that table; D and trimming were obtained from the DNA. Of about 190,000 clones in the sample, approximately 86% were seen once. This receptor was identified in a man aged 30 to 39 with acute or convalescent COVID-19. The gene calls are TRBV7-2 and TRBJ1-1; D perhaps matches TRBD1 (6 bases). Sequencing was performed on peripheral blood. This CDR3 is CASSLEQGRNTEAFF. The CDR3 nucleotides read TGTGCCAGCAGCTTAGAACAGGGAAGGAACACTGAAGCTTTCTTT.